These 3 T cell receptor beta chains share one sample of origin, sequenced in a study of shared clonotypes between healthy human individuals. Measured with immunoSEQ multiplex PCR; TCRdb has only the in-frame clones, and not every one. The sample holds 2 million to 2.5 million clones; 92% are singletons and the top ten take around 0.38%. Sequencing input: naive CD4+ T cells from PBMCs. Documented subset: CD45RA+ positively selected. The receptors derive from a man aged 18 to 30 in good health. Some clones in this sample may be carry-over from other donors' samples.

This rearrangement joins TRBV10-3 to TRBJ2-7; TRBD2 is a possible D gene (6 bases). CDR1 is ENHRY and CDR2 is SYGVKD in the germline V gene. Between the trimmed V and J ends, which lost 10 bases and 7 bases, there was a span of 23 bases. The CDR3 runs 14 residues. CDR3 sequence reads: CATRPSATPGEQYF. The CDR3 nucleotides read TGTGCCACCAGGCCTAGCGCGACCCCGGGGGAGCAGTACTTC.

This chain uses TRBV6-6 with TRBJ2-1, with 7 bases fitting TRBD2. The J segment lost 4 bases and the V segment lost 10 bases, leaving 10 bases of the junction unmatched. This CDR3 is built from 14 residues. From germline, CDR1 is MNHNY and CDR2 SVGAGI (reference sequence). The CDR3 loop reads CAIKTGGEYNEQFF. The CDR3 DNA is TGTGCCATCAAGACGGGAGGCGAGTACAATGAGCAGTTCTTC.

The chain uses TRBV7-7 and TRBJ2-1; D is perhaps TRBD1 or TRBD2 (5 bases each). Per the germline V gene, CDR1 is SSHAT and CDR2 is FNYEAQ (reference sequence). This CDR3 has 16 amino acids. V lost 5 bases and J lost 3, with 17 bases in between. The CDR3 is CASSPRPGPSYNEQFF. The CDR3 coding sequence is TGTGCCAGCAGCCCAAGGCCGGGACCGAGCTACAATGAGCAGTTCTTC. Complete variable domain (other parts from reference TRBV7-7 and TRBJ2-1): GAGVSQSPRYKVTKRGQDVTLRCDPISSHATLYWYQQALGQGPEFLTYFNYEAQPDKSGLPSDRFSAERPEGSISTLTIQRTEQRDSAMYRCASSPRPGPSYNEQFFGPGTRLTVL.